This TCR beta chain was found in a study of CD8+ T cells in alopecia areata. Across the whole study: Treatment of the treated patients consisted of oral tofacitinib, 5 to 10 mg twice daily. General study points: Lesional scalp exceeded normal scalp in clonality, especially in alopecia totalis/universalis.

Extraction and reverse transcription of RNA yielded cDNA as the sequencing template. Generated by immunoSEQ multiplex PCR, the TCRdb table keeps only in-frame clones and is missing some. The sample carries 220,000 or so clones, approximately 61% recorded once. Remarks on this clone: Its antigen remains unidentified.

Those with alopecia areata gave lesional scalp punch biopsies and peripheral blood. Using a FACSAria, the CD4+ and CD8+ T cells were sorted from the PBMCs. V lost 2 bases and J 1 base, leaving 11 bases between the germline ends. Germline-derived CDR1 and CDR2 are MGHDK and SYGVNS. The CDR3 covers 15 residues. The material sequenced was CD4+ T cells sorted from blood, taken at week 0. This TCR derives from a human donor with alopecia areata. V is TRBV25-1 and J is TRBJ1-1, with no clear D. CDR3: CASSELGIENTEAFF. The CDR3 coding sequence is TGTGCCAGCAGTGAACTTGGGATCGAGAACACTGAAGCTTTCTTT. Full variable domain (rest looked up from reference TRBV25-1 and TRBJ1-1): EADIYQTPRYLVIGTGKKITLECSQTMGHDKMYWYQQDPGMELHLIHYSYGVNSTEKGDLSSESTVSRIRTEHFPLTLESARPSHTSQYLCASSELGIENTEAFFGQGTRLTVV.